This TCR beta chain came from a study of blood T cell repertoires in COVID-19. Study-level information: Samples taken during acute and convalescent COVID-19 were collected in the United States, Italy and Spain. T cells, B-cell-depleted T cells, or PBMCs supplied cDNA or gDNA.

Original methodology: Reference gene primer amplification gave nucleated cell count estimates. Method: immunoSEQ multiplex PCR; TCRdb's copy keeps in-frame clones and lacks some. Clone size and the V and J calls come from that table; the DNA yielded D and trimming. The data show roughly 250,000 clones, roughly 87% seen once. This CDR3 has 15 residues. Germline V gene sequence: CDR1 SGHRS, CDR2 YFSETQ. The V and J ends lost 2 bases and 8 bases, in that order; junction bases with no gene match: 7. The sample comprised peripheral blood. This TCR was recovered from a man between 60 and 75 years old who had recovered from COVID-19. The chain couples TRBV5-1 to TRBJ1-4, with 9 nucleotides matching TRBD1. The CDR3 loop reads CASSLYRGREEKLFF. CDR3 DNA: TGCGCCAGCAGCTTATACAGGGGGCGGGAAGAAAAACTGTTTTTT.